The clone carrying this T cell receptor (beta chain) has ten or more counts. Germline CDR1 reads SGHVS; CDR2 reads FNYEAQ. The CDR3 length is 13 residues. The V end was cut by 1 base, the J end by 8 bases, with 11 bases between. Preparation of the TCRbeta library used unique molecular identifiers. TCRdb itself ran the PCR reads through MiXCR, one entry per CDR3 protein. The sample yields around 370,000 distinct CDR3 sequences, 10% seen once. The data were obtained in a study of T-cell reconstitution after alpha-beta-depleted transplantation in children. This specimen consisted of PBMCs from the stem cell graft donor, obtained from the stem cell graft. The chain carries TRBV7-6 and TRBJ1-2; D possibly corresponds to TRBD1 (6 bases). The sequence was obtained from a human donor who donated a stem cell graft to a child with acute lymphoblastic leukemia. CDR3 in DNA: TGTGCCAGCAGCTTAGGTCCGGGGGGCGGCTACACCTTC. Translated, it gives CASSLGPGGGYTF. Full variable domain (remainder filled in from reference TRBV7-6 and TRBJ1-2): GAGVSQSPRYKVTKRGQDVALRCDPISGHVSLYWYRQALGQGPEFLTYFNYEAQQDKSGLPNDRFSAERPEGSISTLTIQRTEQRDSAMYRCASSLGPGGGYTFGSGTRLTVV.